The 19 T cell receptor beta chains below come from one sample, sequenced in a study of PD-L1 blockade in urothelial cancer. Only in-frame clones appear in the TCRdb table, and some are missing; sequencing was by immunoSEQ multiplex PCR. The sample carries under 40,000 clones, approximately 92% recorded once. Sequencing used PBMCs, obtained around atezolizumab (anti-PD-L1) treatment. The receptor set was obtained from a man aged 70 or older with urothelial cancer.

The chain links TRBV7-3 to TRBJ2-2, with 7 nucleotides matching TRBD2. Trimming took 5 bases from V and 7 from J; bases not matched to a gene: 4. In germline, CDR1 is SGHTA, CDR2 FQGTGA. The CDR3 contains 13 residues. Written as DNA, the CDR3 is TGTGCCAGCAGCCCTGGGAGGGGCGGGGAGCTGTTTTTT. Its protein is CASSPGRGGELFF.

V and J are TRBV29-1 and TRBJ1-1; 9 bases agree with TRBD1. This CDR3 region has 12 residues. Trimming removed 6 bases from V and 4 bases from J; junction bases left unmatched: 3. Germline V gene sequence: CDR1 SQVTM, CDR2 ANQGSEA. CDR3 sequence: CSVGTGTTEAFF. CDR3 bases: TGCAGCGTCGGGACAGGGACCACTGAAGCTTTCTTT.

The chain is built from TRBV5-4 and TRBJ2-7; 10 positions match TRBD2. The CDR3 has 16 residues. J gave up 2 bases and V 4 bases, and 9 bases lay outside the gene matches. The germline V gene encodes CDR1 SGHNT and CDR2 YYREEE (reference sequence). The CDR3 nucleotides are TGTGCCAGCAGCGGTAGTTCTAGCGGGAGTACCTACGAGCAGTACTTC. Translation gives CASSGSSSGSTYEQYF. The entire variable domain, with the rest obtained from reference TRBV5-4 and TRBJ2-7, is as follows: ETGVTQSPTHLIKTRGQQVTLRCSSQSGHNTVSWYQQALGQGPQFIFQYYREEENGRGNFPPRFSGLQFPNYSSELNVNALELDDSALYLCASSGSSSGSTYEQYFGPGTRLTVT.

This chain links TRBV27 with TRBJ2-2; D is unclear. In germline, CDR1 is MNHEY, CDR2 SMNVEV (reference sequence). Trimming left V 1 base short and J 6 bases short, with 9 bases between. This CDR3 contains 14 residues. CDR3 sequence reads: CASSLYPEAGELFF. The DNA of the CDR3 is TGTGCCAGCAGTTTATACCCTGAGGCCGGGGAGCTGTTTTTT.

The chain uses TRBV11-2 and TRBJ2-7; 7 nucleotides agree with TRBD2. In germline, CDR1 is SGHAT, CDR2 FQNNGV. The CDR3 is 15 amino acids. V dropped 0 bases and J dropped 6; count of bases not matched to a gene: 8. The CDR3 DNA follows: TGTGCCAGCAGCTTAGAGGGAGGGTTGTGGGGCGAGCAGTACTTC. Its translation is CASSLEGGLWGEQYF.

This clone was found once. The genes are TRBV5-1 and TRBJ2-1, with D possibly being TRBD2 (6 bases). Looked up from germline, CDR1 is SGHRS and CDR2 is YFSETQ. V shed 6 bases and J shed 0 bases, with 19 bases lying between them. The CDR3 totals 17 residues. The CDR3, as DNA: TGCGCCAGCAACCCGGGACTCGTACCGAGCTCCTACAATGAGCAGTTCTTC. Residues: CASNPGLVPSSYNEQFF.

The chain joins TRBV7-2 to TRBJ1-1; 7 nucleotides line up with TRBD1. The V gene end was trimmed by 1 base and the J gene end by 1 base; junction bases not matched to a gene: 0. CDR1 is SGHTA, CDR2 FQGNSA, per germline. This CDR3 is 14 amino acids long. This CDR3 reads CASSLGQGNTEAFF. For the CDR3, the DNA is TGTGCCAGCAGCTTAGGACAGGGGAACACTGAAGCTTTCTTT.

V usage is TRBV28 and J usage is TRBJ1-2; possibly TRBD1 for D (6 bases). Germline lookup yields CDR1 MDHEN and CDR2 SYDVKM. The CDR3 length is 17 residues. V lost 3 bases, J lost 1 base, and 18 bases lay in between. CDR3 bases: TGTGCCAGCAGTTTGCTTCTTCCGGACAGACTTAACTATGGCTACACCTTC. Its translation: CASSLLLPDRLNYGYTF.

The chain links TRBV9 to TRBJ2-5; 9 bases align to TRBD1. V lost 4 bases, J lost 5 bases, and 6 bases stayed unmatched. Germline V lookup: CDR1 SGDLS, CDR2 YYNGEE. The CDR3 has 14 residues. CDR3 DNA sequence: TGTGCCAGCAGCACGGACAGGGGATCGGAGACCCAGTACTTC. Its protein is CASSTDRGSETQYF.

V usage is TRBV5-1 and J usage is TRBJ2-3; no firm D call. Per germline, CDR1 SGHRS and CDR2 YFSETQ. V was shortened by 1 base and J by 2 bases, with 14 bases between the two germline ends. The CDR3 contains 16 residues. CDR3 bases: TGCGCCAGCAGCTTGCGGCTAGGTCTCTCCACAGATACGCAGTATTTT. Residues: CASSLRLGLSTDTQYF.

The chain uses TRBV5-1 and TRBJ2-3; 8 bases match TRBD2. The V and J ends lost 2 bases and 2 bases, in that order; junction bases with no gene match: 4. CDR3 size: 15 residues. CDR1 and CDR2 (germline): SGHRS, YFSETQ. CDR3: CASSLTGGVTDTQYF. In nucleotides, the CDR3 is TGCGCCAGCAGCTTAACGGGAGGGGTCACAGATACGCAGTATTTT.

This chain connects TRBV18 to TRBJ1-1; 9 bases are a match to TRBD1. Germline V gene sequence: CDR1 KGHSH, CDR2 LQKENI. CDR3 length equals 13 residues. J lost 5 bases, V lost 4 bases, and 2 bases had no gene match. CDR3: CASSQDRGTEAFF. The CDR3 DNA reads as TGTGCCAGCTCACAGGACAGGGGTACTGAAGCTTTCTTT. The full variable domain, its missing parts supplied by reference TRBV18 and TRBJ1-1, is NAGVMQNPRHLVRRRGQEARLRCSPMKGHSHVYWYRQLPEEGLKFMVYLQKENIIDESGMPKERFSAEFPKEGPSILRIQQVVRGDSAAYFCASSQDRGTEAFFGQGTRLTVV.

The genes are TRBV5-1 and TRBJ2-3; 7 bases align to TRBD2. This CDR3 contains 17 residues. Germline-derived CDR1 and CDR2 are SGHRS and YFSETQ. V was pared by 3 bases and J by 0 bases, with 10 bases of the junction left unmatched. The CDR3 protein is CASSWMDSSGSTDTQYF. The CDR3 DNA reads TGCGCCAGCAGCTGGATGGACTCTAGCGGTAGCACAGATACGCAGTATTTT. Variable domain in full (rest from reference TRBV5-1 and TRBJ2-3): KAGVTQTPRYLIKTRGQQVTLSCSPISGHRSVSWYQQTPGQGLQFLFEYFSETQRNKGNFPGRFSGRQFSNSRSEMNVSTLELGDSALYLCASSWMDSSGSTDTQYFGPGTRLTVL.

This clone was detected once. The chain has TRBV7-2 and TRBJ2-3; 8 bases agree with TRBD2. From germline, CDR1 is SGHTA and CDR2 FQGNSA. V was clipped by 1 base and J by 6 bases; unmatched bases: 12. CDR3 size: 17 residues. The CDR3 loop is CASSLGRSGNLVDTQYF. The CDR3 DNA sequence: TGTGCCAGCAGCTTAGGGCGTAGCGGGAACCTCGTTGATACGCAGTATTTT.

The chain joins TRBV2 to TRBJ2-7; 9 bases match TRBD1. The V gene end was trimmed by 8 bases and the J gene end by 7 bases; junction bases not matched to a gene: 3. The CDR3 length is 11 residues. Germline V gives CDR1 SNHLY, CDR2 FYNNEI. In DNA, the CDR3 is TGTGCCAGCCGGACAGGGGTTGAGCAGTACTTC. Translation: CASRTGVEQYF.

V and J are TRBV6-1 and TRBJ1-2; weak D call: TRBD1 (5 bases). CDR3 length: 14 residues. In germline, CDR1 is MNHNS, CDR2 SASEGT. Deletions cut 4 bases from V and 8 bases from J, with 17 bases between. CDR3 region: CASSGTGTLGGYTF. In DNA, the CDR3 is TGTGCCAGCAGTGGAACCGGGACTTTGGGGGGCTACACCTTC.

The chain's CDR3 is CASSLVPAGPQETQYF. The DNA for the CDR3 is TGCGCCAGCAGCTTGGTGCCTGCGGGTCCCCAAGAGACCCAGTACTTC. The chain couples TRBV5-1 to TRBJ2-5; tentative D call: TRBD2 (5 bases). This CDR3 contains 16 residues. V gave up 0 bases and J gave up 1 base, with 13 bases separating them. Germline assignment: CDR1 SGHRS and CDR2 YFSETQ.

The V call is TRBV6-1, the J call TRBJ2-3; the match to TRBD1 covers 7 bases. The CDR3 has 15 amino acids. CDR1 is MNHNS, CDR2 SASEGT, per germline. J was trimmed by 0 bases and V by 8 bases; bases with no gene match: 8. The CDR3 sequence is CASGFTGASTDTQYF. CDR3 DNA sequence: TGTGCCAGCGGTTTCACAGGGGCCAGCACAGATACGCAGTATTTT.

The CDR3 DNA follows: TGTGCCAGCAGCCGACTAGCGGGAGGGGAGTACGAGCAGTACTTC. Amino acid sequence: CASSRLAGGEYEQYF. The gene calls are TRBV7-6 and TRBJ2-7; 14 bases line up with TRBD2. This CDR3 region has 15 residues. The junction had 4 bases not matched to a gene; V was cut back by 5 bases and J by 4 bases. In germline, CDR1 is SGHVS, CDR2 FNYEAQ.